This T cell receptor (beta chain) derives from a study of T cells in Graves' hyperthyroidism and ophthalmopathy. RNA transcripts yielded amplified TCR beta CDR3 regions. The TCR CDR3 was amplified in a first-round RT-PCR using the HTBI primer set. From the multiplex PCR reads, TCRdb called clonotypes with MiXCR, one entry per CDR3 protein. The top ten clones hold just over 8% of a sample with hundreds of thousands of distinct CDR3 sequences, approximately 44% of them seen once. V lost 6 bases and J 8 bases, leaving 17 bases between the germline ends. This CDR3 is built from 14 residues. The germline V gene encodes CDR1 ENHRY and CDR2 SYGVKD. Hyperthyroidism in the patients, aged 18 to 65, was newly diagnosed and under 2 months in duration. This clonotype was picked up a small number of times. Its antigen is unidentified. General observations from the study: Most clonotypes expanded in the thyroid (above 0.001) were also present in blood.

The sequenced sample consisted of peripheral blood or thyroid tissue (not recorded which). The TCR originated in a woman between 18 and 29 years old with Graves' hyperthyroidism. The chain is built from TRBV10-3 and TRBJ1-5; D unresolved. The CDR3 protein is CAIRDGRAGEPQHF. The CDR3, as DNA: TGTGCCATCAGAGACGGCCGGGCAGGTGAGCCCCAGCATTTT.